Sequencing of this T cell receptor beta chain was carried out in a study of blood T cell repertoires in COVID-19. At the level of the study: The United States, Italy and Spain were the sources of the acute and convalescent COVID-19 samples. Sample material is recorded as cDNA or gDNA derived from T cells, B-cell-depleted T cells, or PBMCs.

The V and J ends lost 0 bases and 8 bases respectively, with 10 bases between them. The CDR3 contains 13 residues. Germline CDR1 is SGHTA and CDR2 is FQGNSA. Seattle enrolled patients during active infection and tracked them longitudinally. Authors' processing steps: Scientists estimated how many nucleated cells there were by amplifying reference gene primers. Method: immunoSEQ multiplex PCR; TCRdb's copy keeps in-frame clones and lacks some. The V and J calls and clone size were taken over from that table, and D and trimming were inferred from the DNA. The profile shows about 24,000 clones, approximately 78% of them singletons.

The sequenced sample was peripheral blood. The sequence derives from a woman in her seventies with COVID-19, enrolled during active disease. V is TRBV7-2 and J is TRBJ1-2; D ambiguous. The CDR3 reads CASSLATPGGYTF. In DNA, the CDR3 is TGTGCCAGCAGCTTAGCGACACCCGGCGGCTACACCTTC.